This is a list of T cell receptor beta chains from one sample in a study of T cell clonotyping in hematopoietic cell transplantation. Sequenced by immunoSEQ multiplex PCR; TCRdb stores in-frame clones only, minus some. The sample includes 2,000 to 2,500 clones, roughly nine tenths of them seen just once. Material for sequencing was peripheral blood mononuclear cells. The receptors stem from a man in his forties or fifties in good health. Some clones in this sample may be carry-over from other donors' samples. Both conserved end residues are part of each CDR3. The order of the fields is CDR3 protein, CDR3 DNA, J gene, CDR3 length, clone size, V gene, D gene. D genes are given only for firm matches. Some rows have no size entry. The others give once, few or many, or a class for an expanded clone.

CASSLTQQGSDTQYF TGTGCCAGCAGCTTGACCCAACAGGGGTCAGATACGCAGTATTTT TRBJ2-3 15 NA TRBV5-4 TRBD1
CASSRPGLAGASGANVLTF TGTGCCAGCAGCCGCCCCGGACTAGCGGGCGCCTCTGGGGCCAACGTCCTGACTTTC TRBJ2-6 19 NA TRBV7-2 TRBD2
CAWTGQDNQPQHF TGTGCCTGGACGGGACAGGACAATCAGCCCCAGCATTTT TRBJ1-5 13 NA TRBV30 TRBD1
CASSERGLYNEQFF TGCGCCAGCAGCGAGAGGGGGTTATACAATGAGCAGTTCTTC TRBJ2-1 14 NA TRBV4-1 NA
CAWSIGGRSGNTIYF TGTGCCTGGAGTATAGGGGGCCGCTCTGGAAACACCATATATTTT TRBJ1-3 15 NA TRBV30 TRBD1
CSVDAILSDTQYF TGCAGCGTTGATGCCATTCTCTCGGATACGCAGTATTTT TRBJ2-3 13 NA TRBV29-1 NA
CASSEYSGEWGYTF TGTGCCAGCAGTGAATACTCCGGGGAGTGGGGCTACACCTTC TRBJ1-2 14 once TRBV25-1 NA
CASSDSSGSYNEQFF TGTGCCAGCAGTGACTCTAGCGGCTCCTACAATGAGCAGTTCTTC TRBJ2-1 15 NA TRBV6-4 NA
CSVETGDFYGYTF TGCAGCGTTGAAACAGGGGACTTCTATGGCTACACCTTC TRBJ1-2 13 NA TRBV29-1 TRBD1
CASSVPSYEQYF TGTGCCAGCAGTGTTCCATCCTACGAGCAGTACTTC TRBJ2-7 12 NA TRBV25-1 NA
CASSYGPSRYEQYF TGTGCCAGCAGTTACGGGCCCTCGAGGTACGAGCAGTACTTC TRBJ2-7 14 NA TRBV6-5 NA
CASSSTTGPYEQYF TGTGCCAGCAGTTCGACGACAGGACCCTACGAGCAGTACTTC TRBJ2-7 14 NA TRBV27 NA
CAWTKGPNYGYTF TGTGCCTGGACCAAGGGGCCGAACTATGGCTACACCTTC TRBJ1-2 13 NA TRBV30 NA
CAIRATGDPIYQFANTGELFF TGTGCCATCAGGGCGACAGGGGATCCAATATACCAGTTCGCGAACACCGGGGAGCTGTTTTTT TRBJ2-2 21 NA TRBV10-3 TRBD1
CAQGQGYTEAFF TGTGCTCAGGGGCAGGGGTACACTGAAGCTTTCTTT TRBJ1-1 12 NA TRBV30 NA